Below, one TCR beta chain is given with its context. Its antigen is as yet unknown. Other DNA variants within this sample encode the same CDR3. The naive CD8 fraction comprised CD45RO-negative cells positively selected for CCR7 and excluded terminally differentiated effector memory CD45RA+ cells. Germline assignment: CDR1 PRHDT and CDR2 FYEKMQ (reference sequence). V lost 0 bases and J 3 bases, leaving 9 bases between the germline ends. The CDR3 runs 14 residues. Deep level was the assay's run setting. Data came from immunoSEQ multiplex PCR; TCRdb stores just in-frame clones and leaves some out. The sample yields around 2,100,000 clones, about 95% seen once. The data were obtained in a study of shared clonotypes between healthy human individuals. Overall study context: Researchers drew samples from two women and a few men aged 18 to 49.

Study-level findings and limits: Naive CD4 clonotype sharing across a few donors was 5% to 6%.

The V and J genes are TRBV13 and TRBJ2-7; no firm D call. The receptor's source is a man aged 18 to 30 in good health. Source material: naive CD8+ T cells sorted from blood. The CDR3 sequence is CASSLGSSSYEQYF. The CDR3 DNA reads TGTGCCAGCAGCTTAGGGTCAAGCAGCTACGAGCAGTACTTC.